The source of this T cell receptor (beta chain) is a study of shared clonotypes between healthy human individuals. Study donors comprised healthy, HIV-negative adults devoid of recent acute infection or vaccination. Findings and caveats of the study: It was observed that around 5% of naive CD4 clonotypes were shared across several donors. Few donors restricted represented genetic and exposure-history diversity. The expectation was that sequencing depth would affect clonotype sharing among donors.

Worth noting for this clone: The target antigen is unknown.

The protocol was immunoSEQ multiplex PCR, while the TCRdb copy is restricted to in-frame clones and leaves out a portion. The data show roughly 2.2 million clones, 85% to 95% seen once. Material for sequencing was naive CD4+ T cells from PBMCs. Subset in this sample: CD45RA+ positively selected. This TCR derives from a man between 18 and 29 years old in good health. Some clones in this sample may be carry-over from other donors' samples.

CDR3 residues: CASSLDAGVPDTQYF. CDR3 DNA sequence: TGTGCCAGCAGCTTGGATGCGGGAGTCCCCGATACGCAGTATTTT. The V call is TRBV5-4, the J call TRBJ2-3, with TRBD2 identical over 7 bases. The V gene's germline CDR1 is SGHNT and CDR2 YYREEE (reference sequence). The ends lost 0 bases at V and 6 bases at J; junction bases unmatched: 7. This CDR3 region has 15 residues.